These 9 T cell receptor beta chains were all obtained from the same sample, sequenced in a study of cytomegalovirus exposure and HLA in healthy donors. Generated by immunoSEQ multiplex PCR, the TCRdb table keeps only in-frame clones and is missing some. The sample holds under 50,000 clones, about 93% seen once. Sequencing input: PBMCs. These receptors were obtained from a woman under 30 in good health and CMV-seropositive.

The chain recombines TRBV7-9 with TRBJ1-2; D gene unclear. This CDR3 has 12 amino acids. Germline V gives CDR1 SEHNR, CDR2 FQNEAQ (reference sequence). V lost 1 base and J lost 8, with 8 bases in between. In DNA form, the CDR3 reads TGTGCCAGCAGCTTAGTTTTGGAGGGCTACACCTTC. Encoded protein: CASSLVLEGYTF.

The chain uses TRBV5-1 and TRBJ2-1, with TRBD2 matching over 11 bases. This CDR3 is built from 16 residues. Germline CDR1 is SGHRS and CDR2 is YFSETQ. The V gene end was trimmed by 2 bases and the J gene end by 4 bases; junction bases not matched to a gene: 5. CDR3: CASSFLAGGTYNEQFF. The DNA for the CDR3 is TGCGCCAGCAGCTTCTTAGCGGGAGGGACTTACAATGAGCAGTTCTTC. Drawing the rest from reference TRBV5-1 and TRBJ2-1, the complete variable domain is KAGVTQTPRYLIKTRGQQVTLSCSPISGHRSVSWYQQTPGQGLQFLFEYFSETQRNKGNFPGRFSGRQFSNSRSEMNVSTLELGDSALYLCASSFLAGGTYNEQFFGPGTRLTVL.

V and J are TRBV28 and TRBJ1-2, with a weak D call TRBD1 (6 bases). The CDR3 loop spans 11 amino acids. The V end lost 5 bases, the J end lost 12 bases, and 13 bases lay between the germline ends. Per germline, CDR1 MDHEN and CDR2 SYDVKM. The CDR3 DNA reads TGTGCCAGCAGTCACCCAGGGGAGAACACCTTC. This sequence encodes CASSHPGENTF.

The chain is built from TRBV6-4 and TRBJ2-2; perhaps TRBD2 as D (5 bases). The CDR3 covers 13 residues. CDR1 MRHNA and CDR2 SNTAGT come from the germline V gene. Trimming pared 0 bases from V and 6 bases from J, leaving 5 bases between. Written as DNA, the CDR3 is TGTGCCAGCAGTGACTCTAGCGCCGGGGAGCTGTTTTTT. Protein product: CASSDSSAGELFF.

The V call is TRBV7-9, the J call TRBJ2-3; the match to TRBD2 covers 9 bases. The CDR3 contains 16 residues. The V gene end was trimmed by 3 bases and the J gene end by 5 bases; junction bases not matched to a gene: 9. Looked up from germline, CDR1 is SEHNR and CDR2 is FQNEAQ (reference sequence). CDR3 amino acids: CASSLTSGRIGDTQYF. The CDR3 nucleotides are TGTGCCAGCAGCTTGACAAGCGGGAGGATAGGAGATACGCAGTATTTT. The full variable domain, rest sourced from reference TRBV7-9 and TRBJ2-3, is DTGVSQNPRHKITKRGQNVTFRCDPISEHNRLYWYRQTLGQGPEFLTYFQNEAQLEKSRLLSDRFSAERPKGSFSTLEIQRTEQGDSAMYLCASSLTSGRIGDTQYFGPGTRLTVL.

The chain joins TRBV19 to TRBJ2-1; 8 nucleotides line up with TRBD1. The CDR3 extends over 14 amino acids. Per the germline V gene, CDR1 is LNHDA and CDR2 is SQIVND (reference sequence). The J segment lost 7 bases and the V segment lost 5 bases, leaving 7 bases of the junction unmatched. The CDR3 DNA sequence: TGTGCCAGTAGTGCCCAGGGGGCGCGGAATGAGCAGTTCTTC. Translated, it gives CASSAQGARNEQFF.

This clone was detected only once. The chain combines TRBV19 with TRBJ1-2; D possibly corresponds to TRBD1 (5 bases). V dropped 3 bases and J dropped 4 bases, with 15 bases sitting between them. The germline gives CDR1 LNHDA, CDR2 SQIVND (reference sequence). The length of the CDR3 is 15 residues. In DNA, the CDR3 is TGTGCCAGTAGTATTCGAAAGGGGCAGGGCTATGGCTACACCTTC. It codes for CASSIRKGQGYGYTF.

The rearrangement links TRBV5-5 to TRBJ1-1, with D uncertain. Per the germline V gene, CDR1 is SGHKS and CDR2 is YYEKEE (reference sequence). The CDR3 spans 14 residues. Trimming shortened V by 0 bases and J by 0 bases, and 6 bases separated the two germline ends. The CDR3 sequence: CASSLAKMNTEAFF. The CDR3 region has the DNA TGTGCCAGCAGCTTGGCCAAAATGAACACTGAAGCTTTCTTT.

This chain uses TRBV29-1 with TRBJ2-6; 8 bases agree with TRBD1. CDR3 length: 17 amino acids. J lost 3 bases, V lost 0 bases, and 7 bases had no gene match. Germline loops: CDR1 SQVTM, CDR2 ANQGSEA. CDR3: CSVEDRQGAGGANVLTF. The CDR3 region has the DNA TGCAGCGTTGAAGATCGGCAGGGGGCGGGTGGGGCCAACGTCCTGACTTTC.